What follows are 14 T cell receptor beta chains derived from one specimen sequenced in a study of shared clonotypes between healthy human individuals. Only in-frame clones appear in the TCRdb table, and some are missing; sequencing was by immunoSEQ multiplex PCR. The data hold fewer than 600,000 clones, with 79% observed a single time. Sequencing was done on a sample of PBMCs. All receptors derive from a woman aged 40 to 50 in good health. Some clones in this sample may be carry-over from other donors' samples.

This chain uses TRBV5-4 with TRBJ2-2, with D perhaps TRBD2 (6 bases). CDR3 length equals 16 residues. V was clipped by 0 bases and J by 0 bases, with 9 bases between them. From germline, CDR1 is SGHNT and CDR2 YYREEE (reference sequence). This CDR3 reads CASSLAAGPNTGELFF. CDR3 nucleotides: TGTGCCAGCAGCTTGGCTGCGGGGCCGAACACCGGGGAGCTGTTTTTT.

The chain links TRBV9 to TRBJ2-1, with D possibly matching TRBD2 (5 bases). Looked up from germline, CDR1 is SGDLS and CDR2 is YYNGEE. CDR3 length equals 14 residues. V lost 3 bases and J 12 bases, leaving 19 bases between the germline ends. The CDR3: CASSAVPGWEMQFF. The CDR3 nucleotides are TGTGCCAGCAGCGCCGTCCCGGGTTGGGAGATGCAGTTCTTC.

The rearrangement links TRBV6-1 to TRBJ1-2; TRBD1 is a possible D gene (6 bases). Germline V gene lookup returns CDR1 MNHNS and CDR2 SASEGT. V was cut by 5 bases and J by 8 bases, with 15 bases left in between. The CDR3 runs to 13 residues. The CDR3 region is CASSPGTIEGYTF. The DNA for the CDR3 is TGTGCCAGCAGTCCCGGGACAATCGAGGGCTACACCTTC.

This clone was counted between two and nine times. Other DNA variants within this sample encode the same CDR3. The chain couples TRBV30 to TRBJ1-1; D remains unclear. Germline loops: CDR1 GTSNPN, CDR2 SVGIG (reference sequence). V was trimmed by 0 bases and J by 1 base, leaving 6 bases between them. The CDR3 runs 13 residues. This CDR3 is CAWSVSRNTEAFF. CDR3 in DNA: TGTGCCTGGAGTGTATCACGGAACACTGAAGCTTTCTTT.

The chain recombines TRBV30 with TRBJ1-2; D is uncertain. Germline CDR1 GTSNPN, CDR2 SVGIG (reference sequence). This CDR3 is 13 amino acids long. The V end was cut by 2 bases, the J end by 2 bases, with 9 bases between. The CDR3 is CAWSPSDNYGYTF. The CDR3 DNA reads as TGTGCCTGGAGTCCATCGGACAACTATGGCTACACCTTC.

The rearrangement uses TRBV20-1 and TRBJ2-1; the D gene is possibly TRBD2 (5 bases). CDR3 length: 11 amino acids. V was trimmed by 6 bases and J by 7 bases, leaving 10 bases between them. Germline CDR1 DFQATT, CDR2 SNEGSKA (reference sequence). CDR3 bases: TGCAGTGCAGTCCCGGGGAATGAGCAGTTCTTC. It encodes CSAVPGNEQFF.

J is TRBJ2-5 and V is TRBV4-1; 8 bases match TRBD1. V dropped 4 bases and J dropped 5; count of bases not matched to a gene: 9. Germline V gives CDR1 MGHRA, CDR2 YSYEKL. This CDR3 region has 15 residues. The CDR3 protein is CASSRLTGAWETQYF. For the CDR3, the DNA is TGCGCCAGCAGCCGCTTGACAGGGGCCTGGGAGACCCAGTACTTC.

The chain is built from TRBV15 and TRBJ2-5; no firm D call. The V gene's germline CDR1 is LNHNV and CDR2 YYDKDF (reference sequence). This CDR3 is 16 amino acids long. Trimming cost V 0 bases and J 3 bases, with 14 bases left between them. This CDR3 reads CATSRDPGRNEETQYF. In DNA, the CDR3 is TGTGCCACCAGCAGAGATCCAGGACGTAACGAAGAGACCCAGTACTTC.

The rearrangement uses TRBV11-1 and TRBJ2-7; 12 nucleotides match TRBD2. Trimming removed 0 bases from V and 2 bases from J; junction bases left unmatched: 5. This CDR3 has 17 residues. Germline CDR1 and CDR2: SGHAT and FQDESV (reference sequence). CDR3 bases: TGTGCCAGCAGCTTAGCGACTAGCGGGAGTTCGCCCTACGAGCAGTACTTC. Encoded protein: CASSLATSGSSPYEQYF.

This clone was seen just once. The sample carries other DNA sequences with the same CDR3. The chain combines TRBV5-1 with TRBJ2-3; D remains unclear. The CDR3 runs to 14 residues. Germline-derived CDR1 and CDR2 are SGHRS and YFSETQ. The V gene lost 0 bases and the J gene lost 2 bases, with 7 bases spanning the gap. CDR3 coding DNA: TGCGCCAGCAGCTTGGGACAATCCACAGATACGCAGTATTTT. It specifies CASSLGQSTDTQYF.

The chain couples TRBV7-2 to TRBJ2-3; 12 bases line up with TRBD2. Germline CDR1 reads SGHTA; CDR2 reads FQGNSA. V was pared by 5 bases and J by 4 bases, with 4 bases of the junction left unmatched. The length of the CDR3 is 15 residues. The CDR3 loop is CASSRTSGIADTQYF. The CDR3 DNA is TGTGCCAGCAGCAGGACTAGCGGGATTGCAGATACGCAGTATTTT.

The rearrangement joins TRBV2 to TRBJ2-1; TRBD2 matches 7 bases. This CDR3 is 14 amino acids long. Germline loops: CDR1 SNHLY, CDR2 FYNNEI. V was clipped by 5 bases and J by 8 bases; unmatched bases: 9. The CDR3 sequence is CASSLGGVWDEQFF. The CDR3 DNA sequence: TGTGCCAGCAGTCTGGGGGGGGTCTGGGATGAGCAGTTCTTC.

The gene calls are TRBV29-1 and TRBJ2-1, with 14 bases matching TRBD2. The germline gives CDR1 SQVTM, CDR2 ANQGSEA. Trimming removed 6 bases from V and 4 bases from J; junction bases left unmatched: 11. The CDR3 contains 17 residues. The CDR3 loop is CSVQGLAGGGGYNEQFF. CDR3 DNA: TGCAGCGTCCAAGGACTAGCGGGAGGAGGGGGATACAATGAGCAGTTCTTC.

This clone was counted between two and nine times. This sequence joins TRBV2 and TRBJ1-1; D is uncertain. Between the trimmed V and J ends, which lost 3 bases and 5 bases, there was a span of 10 bases. The germline V gene encodes CDR1 SNHLY and CDR2 FYNNEI. The CDR3 loop spans 13 amino acids. CDR3 bases: TGTGCCAGCAGTGAGAATGGGGTAACTGAAGCTTTCTTT. The encoded protein is CASSENGVTEAFF.